This is a list of T cell receptor beta chains from one sample in a study of cytomegalovirus exposure and HLA in healthy donors. Profiled with immunoSEQ multiplex PCR; TCRdb holds only in-frame clones, not every one. The table has about 150,000 clones, roughly 90% seen once. The sequenced sample was PBMCs. The receptors here all came from a woman aged 18-29 years in good health and CMV-seronegative. The CDR3 runs from the conserved cysteine through the conserved F or W. A D gene is named only where the DNA matches it firmly. Clone size is not always given. Where it is, it says once, few, many or a class for expanded clones.

J | size | D | V | DNA | CDR3
TRBJ2-3 | . | TRBD1 | TRBV6-4 | TGTGCCAGCAGTGCCGGGACAGGGGCCACAGATACGCAGTATTTT | CASSAGTGATDTQYF
TRBJ2-5 | . | . | TRBV19 | TGTGCCAGTGGCCTGGGAGTTCAAGAGACCCAGTACTTC | CASGLGVQETQYF
TRBJ2-7 | . | . | TRBV10-3 | TGTGCCATCAGTGGGAGGGACAGTTCCTACGAGCAGTACTTC | CAISGRDSSYEQYF
TRBJ2-7 | . | TRBD1 | TRBV5-1 | TGCGCCAGCAGCTTGGTATTGCAGGGGGCGAACGAGCAGTACTTC | CASSLVLQGANEQYF
TRBJ2-7 | . | TRBD1 | TRBV7-2 | TGTGCCAGCAGCTCTGGCAGGGGGTACGAGCAGTACTTC | CASSSGRGYEQYF
TRBJ1-2 | . | . | TRBV9 | TGTGCCAGCGGCTGGGGCTCCCGGGGGAACTATGGCTACACCTTC | CASGWGSRGNYGYTF
TRBJ2-5 | . | . | TRBV13 | TGTGCCAGCAGCCATCTCCGGGAGACCCAGTACTTC | CASSHLRETQYF
TRBJ2-1 | . | . | TRBV4-1 | TGCGCCAGCAGCCAAGGCTGGCGGGACAATGAGCAGTTCTTC | CASSQGWRDNEQFF
TRBJ2-2 | . | . | TRBV29-1 | TGCAGCGTTGAAGAAAGGACAGGGGAGCTGTTTTTT | CSVEERTGELFF
TRBJ2-7 | . | TRBD1 | TRBV7-2 | TGTGCCAGCAGCTCGGACAGGGGGTACGAGCAGTACTTC | CASSSDRGYEQYF
TRBJ2-6 | . | . | TRBV9 | TGTGCCAGCAGCGCCGTCTCTGGGGCCAACGTCCTGACTTTC | CASSAVSGANVLTF
TRBJ1-2 | . | . | TRBV7-9 | TGTGCCAGCAGCCCGAGGGGGACCGAGAATTTGGACTATGGCTACACCTTC | CASSPRGTENLDYGYTF
TRBJ1-3 | . | . | TRBV5-5 | TGTGCCAGCAGCTTCCAGGGAACTGGAAACACCATATATTTT | CASSFQGTGNTIYF
TRBJ1-5 | . | TRBD1 | TRBV7-2 | TGTGCCAGCGGGGAAGACAGGGATCAGCCCCAGCATTTT | CASGEDRDQPQHF
TRBJ1-5 | few | . | TRBV2 | TGTGCCAGCAGTGATGTCTTGCAGCCCCAGCATTTT | CASSDVLQPQHF
TRBJ1-5 | . | . | TRBV28 | TGTGCCAGCAAGGCCTTGGGTGGGGGGGCCCAGTATAGCAATCAGCCCCAGCATTTT | CASKALGGGAQYSNQPQHF
TRBJ1-1 | . | . | TRBV19 | TGTGCCAGTAGTTCGCCCAGGGTCTACGTCGGGGCTTTCTTT | CASSSPRVYVGAFF